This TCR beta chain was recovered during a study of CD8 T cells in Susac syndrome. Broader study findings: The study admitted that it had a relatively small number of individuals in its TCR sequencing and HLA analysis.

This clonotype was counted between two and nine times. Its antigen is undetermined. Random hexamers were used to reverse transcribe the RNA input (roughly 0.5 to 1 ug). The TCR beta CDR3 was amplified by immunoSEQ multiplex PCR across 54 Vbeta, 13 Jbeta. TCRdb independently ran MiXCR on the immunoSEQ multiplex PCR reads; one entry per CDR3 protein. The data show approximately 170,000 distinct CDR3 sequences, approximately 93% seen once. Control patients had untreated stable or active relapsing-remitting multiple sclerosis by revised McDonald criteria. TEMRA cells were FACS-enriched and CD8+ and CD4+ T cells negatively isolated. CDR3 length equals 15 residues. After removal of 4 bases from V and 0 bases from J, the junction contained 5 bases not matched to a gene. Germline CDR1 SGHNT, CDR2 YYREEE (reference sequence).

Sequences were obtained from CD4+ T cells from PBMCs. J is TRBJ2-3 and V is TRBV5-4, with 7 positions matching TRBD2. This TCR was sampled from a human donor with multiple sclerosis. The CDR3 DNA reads TGTGCCAGCAGCGTCAGCGGGGCTAGCACAGATACGCAGTATTTT. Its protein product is CASSVSGASTDTQYF.